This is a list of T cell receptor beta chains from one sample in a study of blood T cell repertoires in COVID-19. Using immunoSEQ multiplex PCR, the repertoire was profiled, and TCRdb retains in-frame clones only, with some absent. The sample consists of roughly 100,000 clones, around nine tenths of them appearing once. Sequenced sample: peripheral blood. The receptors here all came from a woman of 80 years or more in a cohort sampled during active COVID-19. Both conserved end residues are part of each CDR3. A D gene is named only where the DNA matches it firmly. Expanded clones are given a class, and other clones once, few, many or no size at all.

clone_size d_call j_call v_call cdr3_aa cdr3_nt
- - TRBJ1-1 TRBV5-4 CASSLVLGASRQTEAFF TGTGCCAGCAGCTTGGTTTTGGGGGCAAGCCGGCAAACTGAAGCTTTCTTT
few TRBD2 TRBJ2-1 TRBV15 CATSRDNAGGYTEQFF TGTGCCACCAGCAGAGATAATGCGGGAGGGTATACTGAGCAGTTCTTC
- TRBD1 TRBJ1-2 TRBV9 CASSRDSEAYTF TGTGCCAGCAGCCGGGACAGCGAAGCCTACACCTTC
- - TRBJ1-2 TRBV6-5 CASSYSGGYGYTF TGTGCCAGCAGTTACTCAGGGGGATATGGCTACACCTTC
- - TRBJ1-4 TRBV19 CASKWGRLTTNEKLFF TGTGCCAGTAAATGGGGCAGACTTACAACTAATGAAAAACTGTTTTTT
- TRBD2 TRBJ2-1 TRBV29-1 CSVTLGTSGSRSYNEQFF TGCAGCGTCACTCTAGGGACTAGCGGGAGTCGGTCCTACAATGAGCAGTTCTTC
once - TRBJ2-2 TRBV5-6 CASSLYRAVGELFF TGTGCCAGCAGCTTGTACAGGGCGGTCGGGGAGCTGTTTTTT
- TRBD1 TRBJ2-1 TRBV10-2 CASRRTGGTYNEQFF TGCGCCAGCAGGAGGACAGGGGGAACCTACAATGAGCAGTTCTTC
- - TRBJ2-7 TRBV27 CASRGQFTRVF TGTGCCAGCCGTGGACAGTTTACGCGAGTCTTC
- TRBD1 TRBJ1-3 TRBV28 CASSQLTGALYF TGTGCCAGCAGCCAACTGACAGGGGCTCTATATTTT
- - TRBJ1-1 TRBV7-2 CASSWILGQGNTEAFF TGTGCCAGCAGCTGGATACTTGGGCAGGGGAACACTGAAGCTTTCTTT
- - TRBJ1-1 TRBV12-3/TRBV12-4 CASSSRTWAAFF TGTGCCAGCAGCTCCCGGACATGGGCCGCTTTCTTT
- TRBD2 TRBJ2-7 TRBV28 CASSPGGAEAYEQYF TGTGCCAGCAGCCCGGGAGGAGCGGAAGCCTACGAGCAGTACTTC
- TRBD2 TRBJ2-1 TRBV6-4 CASSEARGTPPFF TGTGCCAGCAGTGAGGCGCGGGGGACCCCGCCGTTCTTC
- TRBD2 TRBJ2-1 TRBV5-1 CASRGTSFHEQFF TGCGCCAGCCGCGGGACTAGCTTCCATGAGCAGTTCTTC
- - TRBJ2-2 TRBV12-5 CASGLVSSSNTGELFF TGTGCTAGTGGTTTGGTATCCTCTTCGAACACCGGGGAGCTGTTTTTT
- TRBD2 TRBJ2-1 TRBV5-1 CASSGGLAGINEQFF TGCGCCAGCAGCGGGGGGCTAGCGGGGATCAATGAGCAGTTCTTC
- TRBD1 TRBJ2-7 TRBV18 CASSPSRGLGEQYF TGTGCCAGCTCACCGTCCAGGGGGCTGGGCGAGCAGTACTTC
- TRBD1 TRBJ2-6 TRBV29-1 CSARGADSGTGGSGANVLTF TGCAGCGCCCGAGGTGCCGACTCCGGGACAGGGGGCTCTGGGGCCAACGTCCTGACTTTC
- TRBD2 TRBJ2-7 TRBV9 CASSETSGSSYEQYF TGTGCCAGCAGCGAGACTAGCGGAAGCTCCTACGAGCAGTACTTC
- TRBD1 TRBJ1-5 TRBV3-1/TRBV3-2 CASSQGQVYNQPQHF TGTGCCAGCAGCCAGGGACAGGTATATAATCAGCCCCAGCATTTT
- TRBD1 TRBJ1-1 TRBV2 CASKQGLVTEAFF TGTGCCAGCAAACAGGGGTTGGTCACTGAAGCTTTCTTT
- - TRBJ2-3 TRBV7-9 CASTLGGSTDTQYF TGTGCCAGCACCCTGGGGGGTAGCACAGATACGCAGTATTTT